The present entry profiles one T cell receptor (beta chain) with its context. Its matching antigen is unknown. This specimen includes other DNA sequences encoding the same CDR3. V shed 3 bases and J shed 5 bases, with 10 bases lying between them. The V gene's germline CDR1 is MRHNA and CDR2 SNTAGT. The CDR3 totals 13 residues. Each subset's genomic DNA was shared equally among a number of immunoSEQ plates. The table came from immunoSEQ multiplex PCR; TCRdb's copy has only in-frame clones and leaves some out. The sample yields about a million clones, 70% to 85% seen once. This specimen comes from a study of shared clonotypes between healthy human individuals. Overall study results and limits: As a rule, naive subsets had a larger estimated richness than memory subsets.

Sequenced: memory CD4+ T cells sorted from blood. Subset: CD45RA-negative fraction. The chain links TRBV6-4 to TRBJ1-1, with D possibly TRBD1 on 5 matching bases. The clonotype originates from a man between 18 and 35 years old in good health. The CDR3 DNA reads TGTGCCAGCAGTGAGCAGGGCGGAACTGAAGCTTTCTTT. It yields the protein CASSEQGGTEAFF.